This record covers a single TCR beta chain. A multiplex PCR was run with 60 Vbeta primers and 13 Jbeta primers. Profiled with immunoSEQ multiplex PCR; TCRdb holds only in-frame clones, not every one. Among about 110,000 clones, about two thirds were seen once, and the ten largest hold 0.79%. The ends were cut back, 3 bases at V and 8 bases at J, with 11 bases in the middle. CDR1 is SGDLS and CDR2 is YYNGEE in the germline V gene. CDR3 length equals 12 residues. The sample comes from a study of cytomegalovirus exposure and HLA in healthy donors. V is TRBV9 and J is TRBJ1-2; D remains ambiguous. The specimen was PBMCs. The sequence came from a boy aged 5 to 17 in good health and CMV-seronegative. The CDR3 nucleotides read TGTGCCAGCAGCGAGACGGCGGGGGGCTACACCTTC. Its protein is CASSETAGGYTF.